This T cell receptor (beta chain) was found in a study of response to subunit inactivated influenza vaccine. Study-wide findings and caveats: Authors proposed each seasonal influenza vaccination draws in few new T cells.

MiXCR, applied by TCRdb to the RT-PCR reads, yields one record per CDR3 protein. The sample shows around 600,000 distinct CDR3 sequences, roughly 10% of them seen only once. This clonotype showed up many times. Its antigen is unknown. The junction had 5 bases not matched to a gene; V was cut back by 2 bases and J by 0 bases. Per the germline V gene, CDR1 is MNHEY and CDR2 is SMNVEV (reference sequence). This CDR3 is 16 amino acids long. These data were also reused for a study on T cells expressing NK-cell markers. That work adds: Scientists made TCR beta cDNA using 5'RACE template switching with UMIs. Sorted T-cell subsets CD3+CD56+NKG2C+, CD3+CD56+NKG2C- and CD3+CD56-NKG2C+ were TCR beta-sequenced. As a fraction of CD8+ T cells, dominant NKG2C+ clonotypes reached about 1.0-7.5% in over 5 donors.

V is TRBV27 and J is TRBJ1-1; 8 nucleotides align to TRBD1. The sample was PBMCs from blood, taken on the day of vaccination. The sequence was collected from a man aged 45-65 years who received an inactivated influenza vaccine. Here the CDR3 reads CASSLRTGIMNTEAFF. Written as DNA, the CDR3 is TGTGCCAGCAGTTTAAGGACAGGGATTATGAACACTGAAGCTTTCTTT.